These 15 T cell receptor beta chains originate from one sample sequenced in a study of metastatic and nonmetastatic thyroid tumors. TCRdb re-called the PCR reads through MiXCR. Of some 23,000 clones in the sample, roughly 24% were seen once. Thyroid surgery took place with no prior treatment in any patient. The sequenced sample consisted of tumor tissue. These receptors were taken from a female donor with papillary thyroid cancer or a benign thyroid nodule (not recorded which). Some clones in this sample may be carry-over from other donors' samples.

This clone turned up a few times. The CDR3: CASSRSGPTCGTEAFF. In DNA, the CDR3 is TGTGCCAGCAGTCGATCAGGGCCCACCTGTGGCACTGAAGCTTTCTTT. The chain employs TRBV6-1 and TRBJ1-1; D is possibly TRBD1 (5 bases). Looked up from germline, CDR1 is MNHNS and CDR2 is SASEGT. Deletions cut 5 bases from V and 4 bases from J, with 20 bases between. This CDR3 is 16 amino acids long.

A word on this clone: A much larger clone lies a single base off, so this may be a read error. Likely a read error: the CDR3 ends without its conserved phenylalanine or tryptophan. The gene calls are TRBV20-1 and TRBJ2-2, with 7 bases fitting TRBD1. The J call may be in error: the DNA end matches TRBJ1-1 better. The CDR3 has 13 amino acids. Germline V gives CDR1 DFQATT, CDR2 SNEGSKA (reference sequence). The CDR3 here is CSAREQQGLEAFL. CDR3 DNA sequence: TGCAGTGCTAGGGAGCAACAGGGGCTGGAAGCTTTCCTT.

This clone came up a few times. A much larger clone lies one base from this, so it may be a read error. The genes are TRBV15 and TRBJ1-2; TRBD1 agrees at 7 bases. CDR1 is LNHNV, CDR2 YYDKDF, per germline (reference sequence). The CDR3 runs 13 residues. The trim removed 1 base at V and 12 bases at J, leaving 8 bases unmatched. This chain's CDR3 is CATSRGAQGCHTF. As DNA, the CDR3 is TGTGCCACCAGCAGAGGGGCACAGGGGTGCCACACCTTC.

This clone was recorded at least ten times. Other DNA variants within this sample encode the same CDR3. The chain has TRBV5-6 and TRBJ2-3; 8 nucleotides match TRBD2. Germline V gives CDR1 SGHDT, CDR2 YYEEEE. This CDR3 has 15 amino acids. V trimming: 0 bases; J trimming: 4 bases; junction bases outside the gene matches: 4. This chain's CDR3 is CASSLAGGLADTQYF. The DNA for the CDR3 is TGTGCCAGCAGCTTGGCGGGGGGGCTGGCAGATACGCAGTATTTT.

About this clone itself: Given the absence of the conserved phenylalanine or tryptophan at the CDR3 end, a read error is likely. This rearrangement joins TRBV20-1 to TRBJ2-2; tentatively, D is TRBD1 (6 bases). This CDR3 spans 15 amino acids. V lost 1 base, J lost 3 bases, and 12 bases lay in between. Germline V CDR1 and CDR2: DFQATT, SNEGSKA (reference sequence). The chain's CDR3 is CSARVGGFDTGELFL. Written as DNA, the CDR3 is TGCAGTGCTAGAGTAGGGGGTTTTGACACCGGGGAGCTGTTTCTT.

The table lists this clone with many counts. Other DNA variants within this sample encode the same CDR3. The chain uses TRBV10-3 and TRBJ2-7, with D tentatively TRBD2 (6 bases). CDR3 size: 11 residues. The germline V and J ends were trimmed by 10 bases and 4 bases, with 11 bases remaining between them. CDR1 is ENHRY and CDR2 is SYGVKD in the germline V gene. For the CDR3, the DNA is TGTGCCACCGGGACTGAGTACGAGCAGTACTTC. This encodes CATGTEYEQYF.

In regard to this clone: Germline is not matched at one junction end, which may reflect a read error. J is TRBJ2-6 and V is TRBV5-6; perhaps TRBD1 as D (5 bases). The CDR3 runs to 13 residues. The germline V gene has CDR1 SGHDT and CDR2 YYEEEE. The DNA of the CDR3 is TGTGCCAGCACCCTGGCTGGGGCCAACGTCCTGTGTTTC. Translation gives CASTLAGANVLCF.

The chain links TRBV28 to TRBJ1-2, with D perhaps matching TRBD1 (6 bases). The CDR3 extends over 14 amino acids. The V gene's germline CDR1 is MDHEN and CDR2 SYDVKM. The ends were cut back, 7 bases at V and 2 bases at J, with 14 bases in the middle. This CDR3 is CASILGGRNYGYTF. The CDR3 DNA reads as TGTGCCAGCATCCTTGGGGGCAGAAACTATGGCTACACCTTC.

This clone was counted at least ten times. This chain connects TRBV3-1 to TRBJ2-2; 8 bases align to TRBD2. Trimming at V came to 4 bases and at J to 4 bases, leaving 8 bases not matched to a gene. The CDR3 extends over 16 amino acids. Germline V gene lookup returns CDR1 LGHDT and CDR2 YNNKEL (reference sequence). The CDR3 spells CASSPAGGAATGELFF. For the CDR3, the DNA is TGTGCCAGCAGCCCCGCCGGGGGGGCCGCCACCGGGGAGCTGTTTTTT.

This clone was seen many times. The CDR3 protein is CAWSQGQGRNTIYF. The DNA for the CDR3 is TGTGCCTGGTCCCAAGGGCAGGGCCGGAACACCATATATTTT. The chain carries TRBV30 and TRBJ1-3; weak D call: TRBD1 (5 bases). The CDR3 loop spans 14 amino acids. The V end lost 5 bases, the J end lost 7 bases, and 18 bases lay between the germline ends. Germline V gene sequence: CDR1 GTSNPN, CDR2 SVGIG (reference sequence).

This clone has at least ten counts. This may come from a read error, since a much larger clone is one base off. This rearrangement joins TRBV30 to TRBJ1-1; 7 nucleotides align to TRBD1. Trimming took 2 bases from V and 4 from J; bases not matched to a gene: 7. Per the germline V gene, CDR1 is GTSNPN and CDR2 is SVGIG (reference sequence). The CDR3 loop spans 14 amino acids. The CDR3, as DNA: TGTGCCTGGAGTATTGACAGGGAGGCCACTGAAGCTTTCTTT. Its protein product is CAWSIDREATEAFF.

The sample holds a few counts of this clone. The chain has TRBV6-1 and TRBJ2-2; TRBD2 aligns across 10 bases. The V and J ends lost 5 bases and 5 bases, in that order; junction bases with no gene match: 5. This CDR3 has 15 amino acids. The germline gives CDR1 MNHNS, CDR2 SASEGT. For the CDR3, the DNA is TGTGCCAGCAGTTCCCTAGCGGGAGAGACCGGGGAGCTGTTTTTT. It codes for CASSSLAGETGELFF.

The V gene is TRBV7-9, the J gene TRBJ2-7, with 9 bases fitting TRBD2. Germline V CDR1 and CDR2: SEHNR, FQNEAQ (reference sequence). V lost 3 bases to trimming and J lost 2 bases; unmatched junction nucleotides: 5. The CDR3 extends over 15 amino acids. CDR3 residues: CASSFRTSAAYEQYF. CDR3 DNA sequence: TGTGCCAGCAGCTTCCGGACTAGCGCGGCCTACGAGCAGTACTTC. Full variable domain (outside the CDR3, taken from reference TRBV7-9 and TRBJ2-7): DTGVSQNPRHKITKRGQNVTFRCDPISEHNRLYWYRQTLGQGPEFLTYFQNEAQLEKSRLLSDRFSAERPKGSFSTLEIQRTEQGDSAMYLCASSFRTSAAYEQYFGPGTRLTVT.

Ten or more counts support this clone. Sequence at one end of the junction differs from germline and may be a read error. Within the sample, other DNA sequences also encode this same CDR3. CDR3 sequence (DNA): TGTGCCATCAGTGAGTCGAGGGGGGTCTACGAGCAGTACTTT. This sequence encodes CAISESRGVYEQYF. The chain employs TRBV10-3 and TRBJ2-7; tentatively, D is TRBD1 or TRBD2 (6 bases each). CDR1 is ENHRY and CDR2 is SYGVKD in the germline V gene. The CDR3 contains 14 residues.

This clone was observed a single time. The DNA of the CDR3 is TGCGCCAGCAGCTTGGGGAGGACAGGGGGCTCCTACAATGAGCAGTTCTTC. Amino acids: CASSLGRTGGSYNEQFF. The chain is built from TRBV5-1 and TRBJ2-1; TRBD1 matches 10 bases. Germline V gene data show CDR1 as SGHRS and CDR2 as YFSETQ. The CDR3 runs 17 residues. V was clipped by 0 bases and J by 0 bases; unmatched bases: 3.